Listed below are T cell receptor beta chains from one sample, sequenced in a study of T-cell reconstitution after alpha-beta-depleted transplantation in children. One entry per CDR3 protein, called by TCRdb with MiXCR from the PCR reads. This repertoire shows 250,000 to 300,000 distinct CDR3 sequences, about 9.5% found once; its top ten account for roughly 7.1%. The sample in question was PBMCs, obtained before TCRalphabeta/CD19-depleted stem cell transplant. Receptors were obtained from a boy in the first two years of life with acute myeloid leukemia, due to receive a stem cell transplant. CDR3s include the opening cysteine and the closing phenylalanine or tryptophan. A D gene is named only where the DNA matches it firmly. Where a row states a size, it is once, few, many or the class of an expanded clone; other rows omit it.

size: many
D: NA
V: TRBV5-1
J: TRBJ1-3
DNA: TGCGCCAGCAGCCGTGACCCGTTCTCTGGAAACACCATATATTTT
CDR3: CASSRDPFSGNTIYF

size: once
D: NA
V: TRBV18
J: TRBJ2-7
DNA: TGTGCCAGCTCTCCCCTCGCCGGGGACTCGCCCCTTTACGAGCAGTACTTC
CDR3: CASSPLAGDSPLYEQYF

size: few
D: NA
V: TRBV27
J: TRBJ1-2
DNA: TGTGCCAGCAGGCGACAGGACTCCAACTATGGCTACACCTTC
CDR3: CASRRQDSNYGYTF

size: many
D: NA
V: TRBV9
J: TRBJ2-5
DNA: TGTGCCAGCAGCGGAGCTACTGAGAGGATTGGGGAGACCCAGTACTTC
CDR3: CASSGATERIGETQYF

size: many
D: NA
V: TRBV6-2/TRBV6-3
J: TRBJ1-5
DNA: TGTGCCAGCGTGGGGGCGGGATATAGCAATCAGCCCCAGCATTTT
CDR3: CASVGAGYSNQPQHF

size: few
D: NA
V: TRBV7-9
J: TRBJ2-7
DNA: TGTGCCAGCACCCCTATTGGGCCGGTACCTTCCTACGAGCAGTACTTC
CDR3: CASTPIGPVPSYEQYF

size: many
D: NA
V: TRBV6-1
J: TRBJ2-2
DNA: TGTGCCAGCAGCTCAGGGGCCTTACCCAACACCGGGGAGCTGTTTTTT
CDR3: CASSSGALPNTGELFF

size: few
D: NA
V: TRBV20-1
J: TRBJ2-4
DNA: TGCAGTGCTGCTCTTACAGTTACCTTAGCCAAAAACATTCAGTACTTC
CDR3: CSAALTVTLAKNIQYF

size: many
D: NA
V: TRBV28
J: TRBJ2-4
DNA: TGTGCCAGCACTGCTGAGGGGCGCCGGGCCAAAAACATTCAGTACTTC
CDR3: CASTAEGRRAKNIQYF

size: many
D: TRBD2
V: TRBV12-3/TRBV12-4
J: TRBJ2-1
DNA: TGTGCCAGCAGCCAACTAGCGGGGATCTACAATGAGCAGTTCTTC
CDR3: CASSQLAGIYNEQFF

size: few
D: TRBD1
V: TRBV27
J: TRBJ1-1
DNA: TGTGCCAGCAGACAGGGGGCAACTGAAGCTTTCTTT
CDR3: CASRQGATEAFF

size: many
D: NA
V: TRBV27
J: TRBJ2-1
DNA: TGTGCCAGCAGTTTATTAGGGGTTGCTGAGCAGTTCTTC
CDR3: CASSLLGVAEQFF

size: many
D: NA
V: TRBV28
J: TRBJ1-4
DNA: TGTGCCAGCAGTTCCCCCGCCCCGACAGAGGAAGAAAAACTGTTTTTT
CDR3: CASSSPAPTEEEKLFF

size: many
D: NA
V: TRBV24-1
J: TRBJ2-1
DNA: TGTGCCACCAGTCCGGGAGAGTCACTGGAGCAGTTCTTC
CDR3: CATSPGESLEQFF

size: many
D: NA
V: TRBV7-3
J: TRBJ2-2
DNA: TGTGCCAGCAGCCCAATTTCTTTCCCCTGGCAAGGGAACACCGGGGAGCTGTTTTTT
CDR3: CASSPISFPWQGNTGELFF

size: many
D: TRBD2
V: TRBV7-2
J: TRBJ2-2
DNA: TGTGCCAGCAGTCCCCGACTAGCGGGTGGGGAGCTGTTTTTT
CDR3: CASSPRLAGGELFF

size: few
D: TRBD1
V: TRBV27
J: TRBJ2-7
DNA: TGTGCCAGCGGGAGAACAGGGGGCTTTTACGAGCAGTACTTC
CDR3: CASGRTGGFYEQYF

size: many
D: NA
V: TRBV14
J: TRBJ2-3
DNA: TGTGCCAGCAGCCAAGATGGGGGGCCGTATTTT
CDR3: CASSQDGGPYF

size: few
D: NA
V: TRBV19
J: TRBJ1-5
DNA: TGTGCCAGTAGTATCGTAGGGAGCAATCAGCCCCAGCATTTT
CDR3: CASSIVGSNQPQHF

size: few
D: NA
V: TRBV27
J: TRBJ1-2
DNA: TGTGCCAGCAGTTTATCGGGGGGGCCCTATGGCTACACCTTC
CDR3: CASSLSGGPYGYTF

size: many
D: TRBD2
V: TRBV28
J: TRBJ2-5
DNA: TGTGCCAGCAGTTTATTTCTAGCGGGGGGGCAAGAGACCCAGTACTTC
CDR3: CASSLFLAGGQETQYF

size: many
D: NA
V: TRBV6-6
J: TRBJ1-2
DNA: TGTGCCAGCACCGAGGAGGGGGTCGGTGGCTACACCTTC
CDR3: CASTEEGVGGYTF

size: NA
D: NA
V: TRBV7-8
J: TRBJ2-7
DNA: TGTGCCAGCAGCTCTCAGGTACTCTTCTACGAGCAGTACTTC
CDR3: CASSSQVLFYEQYF

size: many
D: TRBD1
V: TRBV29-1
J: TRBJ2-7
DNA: TGCAGCGTTGAAGATCTGGGACAGGGTGACGAGCAGTACTTC
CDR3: CSVEDLGQGDEQYF

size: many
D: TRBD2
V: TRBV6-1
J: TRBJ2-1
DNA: TGTGCCAGCAGGCCAGCGGGGGGAATCTACAATGAGCAGTTCTTC
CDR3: CASRPAGGIYNEQFF

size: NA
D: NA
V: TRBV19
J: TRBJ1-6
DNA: TGTGCCAGTCAGCAAAGCTCCTATAATTCACCCCTCCACTTT
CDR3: CASQQSSYNSPLHF

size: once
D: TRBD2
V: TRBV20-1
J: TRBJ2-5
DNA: TGCAGTGTCCCGACTAGCCCAGAGACCCGGTACTTC
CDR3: CSVPTSPETRYF

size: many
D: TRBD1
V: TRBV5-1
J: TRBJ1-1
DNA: TGCGCCAGCAGCTTACCGACAGGGCGGGACACTGAAGCTTTCTTT
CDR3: CASSLPTGRDTEAFF

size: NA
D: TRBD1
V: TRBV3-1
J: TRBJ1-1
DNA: TGTGCCAGCAGCCAAGATATAGTTCCCAATGACAGGGGTGACACTGAAGCTTTCTTT
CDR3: CASSQDIVPNDRGDTEAFF

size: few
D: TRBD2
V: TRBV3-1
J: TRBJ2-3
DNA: TGTGCCAGCAGCCAAGGTTACGCAGATTCTAGCGGGAGGGCCAGTGGCACAGATACGCTGTATTTT
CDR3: CASSQGYADSSGRASGTDTLYF

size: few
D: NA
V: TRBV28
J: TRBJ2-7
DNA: TGTGCCAGCAGCCCTGGGGGTTCCCACGAGCAGTACTTC
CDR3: CASSPGGSHEQYF

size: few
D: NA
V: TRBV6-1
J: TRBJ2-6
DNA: TGTGCCACCCAAAGGAACAGGGAAAGTGGGGCCAACGTCCTGACTTTC
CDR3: CATQRNRESGANVLTF

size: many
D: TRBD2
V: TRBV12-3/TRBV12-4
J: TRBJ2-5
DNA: TGTGCCAGCAGTTTGACTAGCGGGCCTCCTGACCAGTACTTC
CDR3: CASSLTSGPPDQYF

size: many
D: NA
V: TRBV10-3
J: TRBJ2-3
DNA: TGTGCCATCAGCCACACGAGCACAGATACGCAGTATTTT
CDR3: CAISHTSTDTQYF

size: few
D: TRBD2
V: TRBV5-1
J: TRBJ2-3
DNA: TGCGCCAGCAGCCCGGGGACTAGCGGATTGATCAGCACAGATACGCAGTATTTT
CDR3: CASSPGTSGLISTDTQYF

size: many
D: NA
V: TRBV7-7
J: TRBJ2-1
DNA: TGTGCCAGCAGCCCAGCTGGAGGGGGCGAGCAGTTCTTC
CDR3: CASSPAGGGEQFF

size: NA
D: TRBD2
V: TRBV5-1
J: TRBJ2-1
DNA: TGCGCCAGCAGCTTGCCGACTAGCGGGGGGTACAATGAGCAGTTCTTC
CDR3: CASSLPTSGGYNEQFF

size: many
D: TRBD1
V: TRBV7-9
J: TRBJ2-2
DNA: TGTGCCAGCAGATACAGGGGAGAAACCGGGGAGCTGTTTTTT
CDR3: CASRYRGETGELFF

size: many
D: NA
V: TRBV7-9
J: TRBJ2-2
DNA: TGTGCCAGCAGCTTGGTACCGAACACCGGGGAGCTGTTTTTT
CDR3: CASSLVPNTGELFF

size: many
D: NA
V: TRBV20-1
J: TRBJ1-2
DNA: TGCAGTGCTAGAGGACTCTATGGCTACACCTTC
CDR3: CSARGLYGYTF

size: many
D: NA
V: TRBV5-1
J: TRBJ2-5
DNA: TGCGCCAGCAGCTGGGACATCAAAGAGACCCAGTACTTC
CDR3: CASSWDIKETQYF

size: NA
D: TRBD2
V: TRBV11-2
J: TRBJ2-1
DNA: TGTGCCAGCAGCTTCGAACTAGCGGGAGGGCCTTACAATGAGCAGTTCTTC
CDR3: CASSFELAGGPYNEQFF

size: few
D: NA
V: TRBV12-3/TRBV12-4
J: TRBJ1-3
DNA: TGTGCCAGCAGTTTAGCGGATGCGTGGATGCCGGGTGGAAACACCATATATTTT
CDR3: CASSLADAWMPGGNTIYF

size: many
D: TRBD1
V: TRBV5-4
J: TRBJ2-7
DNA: TGTGCCAGCAGCCACCTTGACAGGGGATTCTACGAGCAGTACTTC
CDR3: CASSHLDRGFYEQYF

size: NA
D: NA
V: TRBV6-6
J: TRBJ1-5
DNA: TGTGCCAGCAGTTACGTCACACCGCCCCAGCATTTT
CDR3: CASSYVTPPQHF

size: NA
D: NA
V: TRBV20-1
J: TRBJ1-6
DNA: TGCAGTGCTCCCTCGGCGCGCTCCTATAATTCACCCCTCCACTTT
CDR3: CSAPSARSYNSPLHF

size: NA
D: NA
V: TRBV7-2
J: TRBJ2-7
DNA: TGTGCCAGCAGCTTAGAAAGCGGGTCGGGCTACGAGCAGTACTTC
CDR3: CASSLESGSGYEQYF

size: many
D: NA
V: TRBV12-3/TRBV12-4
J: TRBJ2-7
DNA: TGTGCCAGCAGCCTCCCGGGACTGTACGAGCAGTACTTC
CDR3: CASSLPGLYEQYF